The 28 T cell receptor beta chains reported below all come from one sample, sequenced in a study of blood T cell repertoires in COVID-19. Sequencing used immunoSEQ multiplex PCR; TCRdb keeps in-frame clones, though not all of them. The table shows some 320,000 clones, with 90% occurring only once. Sequenced material: PBMCs or T cells enriched from blood (not recorded which). Receptors were obtained from a woman in her thirties who had been exposed to COVID-19.

This clone was detected a few times. The V call is TRBV6-5, the J call TRBJ2-2, with unresolved D. Trimming stripped 8 bases from V and 5 bases from J, with 9 bases between. CDR3 size: 12 residues. Per germline, CDR1 MNHEY and CDR2 SVGAGI. In nucleotides, the CDR3 is TGTGCCAGCTTCAAGGAGACCGGGGAGCTGTTTTTT. It encodes CASFKETGELFF.

This chain links TRBV5-1 with TRBJ1-1, with 7 bases identical to TRBD1. The germline gives CDR1 SGHRS, CDR2 YFSETQ. Losses at the gene ends were 3 bases for V and 1 base for J; bases not matched to a gene: 3. The CDR3 loop spans 14 amino acids. The CDR3 here is CASSSDRANTEAFF. The DNA of the CDR3 is TGCGCCAGCAGCTCCGACAGGGCGAACACTGAAGCTTTCTTT.

This chain uses TRBV18 with TRBJ1-4; the match to TRBD1 covers 10 bases. The V gene end was trimmed by 2 bases and the J gene end by 6 bases; junction bases not matched to a gene: 6. The germline V gene has CDR1 KGHSH and CDR2 LQKENI. The CDR3 spans 16 residues. The CDR3 sequence: CASSPNQGQGYEKLFF. CDR3 nucleotides: TGTGCCAGCTCACCAAACCAGGGACAGGGGTATGAAAAACTGTTTTTT.

Written as DNA, the CDR3 is TGTGCCAGCAGTTCGACCCCGGGGACCCAGTACTTC. Its translation: CASSSTPGTQYF. The chain combines TRBV27 with TRBJ2-5; D gene uncertain. The CDR3 is 12 residues long. The germline CDR1 and CDR2 sequences are MNHEY and SMNVEV (reference sequence). V was cut by 4 bases and J by 7 bases, with 10 bases left in between.

The chain carries TRBV10-2 and TRBJ2-3, with unresolved D. In germline, CDR1 is WSHSY, CDR2 SAAADI. This CDR3 spans 14 amino acids. The ends were cut back, 10 bases at V and 0 bases at J, with 14 bases in the middle. CDR3 coding DNA: TGCGCCACCAAGGCCACAGTGAGCACAGATACGCAGTATTTT. Its translation is CATKATVSTDTQYF.

The gene calls are TRBV3-1 (or the pseudogene TRBV3-2) and TRBJ2-1; 12 bases are shared with TRBD2. In germline, CDR1 is LGHDT, CDR2 YNNKEL (reference sequence). This CDR3 has 16 amino acids. Trimming took 4 bases from V and 4 from J; bases not matched to a gene: 5. The DNA for the CDR3 is TGTGCCAGCAGCCCCCTAGCGGGGGGGCTTTACAATGAGCAGTTCTTC. It yields the protein CASSPLAGGLYNEQFF.

This chain connects TRBV4-1 to TRBJ1-6, with 8 bases lining up with TRBD1. V trimming: 2 bases; J trimming: 9 bases; junction bases outside the gene matches: 12. Germline lookup yields CDR1 MGHRA and CDR2 YSYEKL. The CDR3 is 17 amino acids. CDR3 DNA: TGCGCCAGCAGCCAACGGCTGGGAGGACAGGGTGGTTCACCCCTCCACTTT. It specifies CASSQRLGGQGGSPLHF.

V is TRBV4-3 and J is TRBJ2-7, with D perhaps matching TRBD1 (6 bases). V dropped 1 base and J dropped 5 bases, with 12 bases sitting between them. Germline-derived CDR1 and CDR2 are LGHNA and YSLEER. The CDR3 is made up of 14 amino acids. The chain's CDR3 is CASSQGNRVHEQYF. CDR3 DNA sequence: TGCGCCAGCAGCCAAGGTAACAGGGTCCACGAGCAGTACTTC.

V gene TRBV19 combines with J gene TRBJ1-5; TRBD1 might be the D (5 bases). Germline values: CDR1 LNHDA, CDR2 SQIVND (reference sequence). Trimming shortened V by 7 bases and J by 6 bases, and 16 bases separated the two germline ends. The CDR3 covers 14 residues. The CDR3 DNA reads TGTGCCAGTATGGGGGGATTCCACGGTCAGCCCCAGCATTTT. It encodes CASMGGFHGQPQHF.

The CDR3 here is CATSDPDGTGDNEQFF. CDR3 DNA: TGTGCCACCAGTGATCCGGACGGGACAGGAGACAATGAGCAGTTCTTC. The chain carries TRBV24-1 and TRBJ2-1; 8 bases are shared with TRBD1. Per the germline V gene, CDR1 is KGHDR and CDR2 is SFDVKD. Unmatched junction bases numbered 8, after V lost 3 bases and J lost 5 bases. The CDR3 runs 16 residues.

The chain is built from TRBV2 and TRBJ2-7; D is possibly TRBD1 (5 bases). Per germline, CDR1 SNHLY and CDR2 FYNNEI. The CDR3 covers 17 residues. V was clipped by 8 bases and J by 4 bases, with 27 bases between them. The CDR3 nucleotides are TGTGCCAGCCGCGACCTGCCCTTGTCGACAGAACCGTACGAGCAGTACTTC. Translated, it gives CASRDLPLSTEPYEQYF.

This chain uses TRBV19 with TRBJ1-6, with 8 bases that match TRBD1. V shed 10 bases, J shed 3 bases, and the junction held 5 bases outside the gene matches. The V gene's germline CDR1 is LNHDA and CDR2 SQIVND (reference sequence). CDR3 length equals 14 residues. The DNA of the CDR3 is TGTGCCACCTCAGGGGGCGACTATAATTCACCCCTCCACTTT. It specifies CATSGGDYNSPLHF. The full variable domain, its missing parts supplied by reference TRBV19 and TRBJ1-6, is DGGITQSPKYLFRKEGQNVTLSCEQNLNHDAMYWYRQDPGQGLRLIYYSQIVNDFQKGDIAEGYSVSREKKESFPLTVTSAQKNPTAFYLCATSGGDYNSPLHFGNGTRLTVT.

The V gene is TRBV11-3, the J gene TRBJ1-6; D not certain. Germline CDR1 reads SGHNT; CDR2 reads YENEEA. Trimming pared 1 base from V and 8 bases from J, leaving 6 bases between. The CDR3 consists of 13 residues. CDR3 nucleotides: TGTGCCAGCAGCTTAGTCCAGGATTCACCCCTCCACTTT. Protein sequence: CASSLVQDSPLHF.

The gene calls are TRBV5-1 and TRBJ2-2; 8 positions agree with TRBD2. This CDR3 region has 14 residues. V lost 4 bases, J lost 5 bases, and 4 bases stayed unmatched. The germline CDR1 and CDR2 sequences are SGHRS and YFSETQ. In nucleotides, the CDR3 is TGCGCCAGCAGCGGCGGGGGGCCGACCGGGGAGCTGTTTTTT. This encodes CASSGGGPTGELFF.

This clone showed up just once. The chain links TRBV4-3 to TRBJ1-1, with D possibly TRBD1 on 6 matching bases. Germline V gene sequence: CDR1 LGHNA, CDR2 YSLEER. This CDR3 is built from 14 residues. V lost 4 bases, J lost 2 bases, and 11 bases lay in between. The CDR3 region is CASSPRTANTEAFF. The CDR3 DNA sequence: TGCGCCAGCAGCCCACGGACAGCTAACACTGAAGCTTTCTTT.

This chain joins TRBV4-1 and TRBJ2-7; TRBD1 agrees at 8 bases. This CDR3 region has 14 residues. Looked up from germline, CDR1 is MGHRA and CDR2 is YSYEKL. Germline trimming cut 1 base from V and 5 bases from J; bases unmatched to any gene: 4. CDR3 sequence reads: CASSQADRDNEQYF. In DNA, the CDR3 is TGCGCCAGCAGCCAAGCGGACAGGGACAACGAGCAGTACTTC.

This clone was picked up a small number of times. The V and J genes are TRBV24-1 and TRBJ1-2; D ambiguous. V lost 3 bases and J lost 0, with 7 bases in between. The CDR3 consists of 14 residues. Germline V lookup: CDR1 KGHDR, CDR2 SFDVKD. The CDR3 spells CATSDPTTNYGYTF. The CDR3, as DNA: TGTGCCACCAGTGATCCGACAACTAACTATGGCTACACCTTC.

This chain joins TRBV3-1 (or the pseudogene TRBV3-2) and TRBJ1-3; 8 positions agree with TRBD1. The germline V gene has CDR1 LGHDT and CDR2 YNNKEL (reference sequence). The CDR3 extends over 19 amino acids. Trimming at V came to 4 bases and at J to 2 bases, leaving 16 bases not matched to a gene. CDR3 sequence: CASSLTQGGAFLPGNTIYF. The CDR3, as DNA: TGTGCCAGCAGCCTAACACAGGGGGGGGCGTTCCTCCCTGGAAACACCATATATTTT.

This clone was seen a single time. The chain is built from TRBV13 and TRBJ2-7; possibly TRBD2 for D (5 bases). CDR1 and CDR2 (germline): PRHDT, FYEKMQ (reference sequence). Trimming shortened V by 5 bases and J by 0 bases, and 11 bases separated the two germline ends. This CDR3 is built from 14 residues. The CDR3 DNA is TGTGCCAGCAGCCGAGGGTTTCTCTCCTACGAGCAGTACTTC. Residues: CASSRGFLSYEQYF.

The V and J genes are TRBV5-1 and TRBJ2-5, with D tentatively TRBD1 or TRBD2 (6 bases each). Trimming cost V 4 bases and J 5 bases, with 15 bases left between them. The CDR3 totals 14 residues. Germline CDR1 is SGHRS and CDR2 is YFSETQ. The DNA for the CDR3 is TGCGCCAGCAGCCTGGGGGGCAGCCGTGAGACCCAGTACTTC. It is translated as CASSLGGSRETQYF.

The V and J genes are TRBV19 and TRBJ2-7; the match to TRBD1 covers 8 bases. CDR1 is LNHDA, CDR2 SQIVND, per germline (reference sequence). The CDR3 extends over 13 amino acids. J gave up 6 bases and V 11 bases, and 12 bases lay outside the gene matches. The CDR3 loop is CACGQGRFSEQYF. The CDR3 coding sequence is TGTGCCTGTGGACAGGGTCGTTTTAGCGAGCAGTACTTC.

This chain links TRBV28 with TRBJ1-2, with 8 bases identical to TRBD1. Germline V gives CDR1 MDHEN, CDR2 SYDVKM. V lost 2 bases to trimming and J lost 8 bases; unmatched junction nucleotides: 7. The CDR3 runs to 14 residues. The CDR3 is CASSLGPGGLGYTF. DNA of the CDR3: TGTGCCAGCAGTTTAGGGCCAGGGGGCCTAGGCTACACCTTC.

This clone came up a few times. The chain combines TRBV6-1 with TRBJ2-7, with 9 bases fitting TRBD1. CDR1 is MNHNS and CDR2 is SASEGT in the germline V gene. The V gene end was trimmed by 3 bases and the J gene end by 3 bases; junction bases not matched to a gene: 6. The CDR3 runs 15 residues. The CDR3 protein is CASSDGGTGNYEQYF. The CDR3 region has the DNA TGTGCCAGCAGTGACGGCGGGACAGGGAACTACGAGCAGTACTTC.

This chain connects TRBV29-1 to TRBJ1-2, with a possible D match to TRBD1 (5 bases). The CDR3 runs to 12 residues. V was trimmed by 7 bases and J by 8 bases, leaving 17 bases between them. Germline assignment: CDR1 SQVTM and CDR2 ANQGSEA. The CDR3 region is CSAPTEGQGYTF. As DNA, the CDR3 is TGCAGCGCGCCCACGGAGGGGCAAGGCTACACCTTC.

This chain uses TRBV27 with TRBJ2-3; 8 nucleotides agree with TRBD1. This CDR3 has 12 amino acids. Losses at the gene ends were 4 bases for V and 8 bases for J; bases not matched to a gene: 2. Germline CDR1 is MNHEY and CDR2 is SMNVEV (reference sequence). The CDR3 loop is CASSSTGGTQYF. CDR3 bases: TGTGCCAGCAGTTCCACAGGGGGTACGCAGTATTTT.

Remarks on this clone: Other DNA variants within this sample encode the same CDR3. V and J are TRBV18 and TRBJ1-1; a weak D match, TRBD1 (5 bases). The CDR3 has 14 amino acids. Germline V lookup: CDR1 KGHSH, CDR2 LQKENI. The V end was cut by 1 base, the J end by 1 base, with 7 bases between. CDR3 bases: TGTGCCAGCTCACCACGAACAGGGAACACTGAAGCTTTCTTT. Amino acid sequence: CASSPRTGNTEAFF.

V usage is TRBV6-5 and J usage is TRBJ2-2; D not certain. CDR1 and CDR2 (germline): MNHEY, SVGAGI. The V and J ends lost 7 bases and 6 bases respectively, with 12 bases between them. The CDR3 has 13 amino acids. In nucleotides, the CDR3 is TGTGCCAGCAACCCCAACAGAGCCGGGGAGCTGTTTTTT. Translating it yields CASNPNRAGELFF.

The V gene is TRBV6-5, the J gene TRBJ1-5; D not resolved. With 4 bases removed from V and 0 bases from J, the gap between germline ends came to 7 bases. This CDR3 has 14 residues. CDR1 is MNHEY, CDR2 SVGAGI, per germline. The CDR3 sequence: CASSFQVSNQPQHF. The CDR3 DNA follows: TGTGCCAGCAGTTTCCAGGTTAGCAATCAGCCCCAGCATTTT.